Listed below are T cell receptor beta chains from one sample, sequenced in a study of T cell responses to AZD1222 COVID-19 vaccine. Assay: immunoSEQ multiplex PCR; the TCRdb copy retains only in-frame clones and omits some. Among 80,000 to 100,000 clones listed, around 85% were seen once. This specimen was peripheral blood, taken on day 0 of AZD1222 vaccination. These receptors were taken from an adult in good health. The CDR3 runs from the conserved cysteine through the conserved F or W. Size is omitted from some rows. Given values are once, few, many or a class for expanded clones.

CDR3 protein	clone size	V gene	J gene
CASSYGDNSGNTIYF	-	TRBV9	TRBJ1-3
CASSSSGVSSYNEQFF	-	TRBV18	TRBJ2-1
CASSPQLGGQGSGYTF	-	TRBV19	TRBJ1-2
CASSTPPEQYF	-	TRBV27	TRBJ2-7
CASSLPGTSGRAGELFF	few	TRBV7-8	TRBJ2-2
CASSHPRGGGNTGELFF	-	TRBV4-2	TRBJ2-2
CASRQSPDNYGYTF	-	TRBV7-9	TRBJ1-2
CASSTAGGTGELFF	-	TRBV19	TRBJ2-2
CASSLWPGKETQYF	-	TRBV11-3	TRBJ2-5
CASSLDGGQGYTF	-	TRBV11-2	TRBJ1-2
CASSLEGPSSGNTIYF	-	TRBV7-9	TRBJ1-3
CASSLLGEETQYF	-	TRBV5-1	TRBJ2-5
CASSESPWGDDYGYTF	-	TRBV10-1	TRBJ1-2
CASSSGQGGMVEQYF	-	TRBV7-9	TRBJ2-7